Below are 26 T cell receptor beta chains sequenced from a single sample in a study of early T cells in non-severe SARS-CoV-2 infection. Each CDR3 protein is one row after TCRdb ran MiXCR on the 5' RACE reads. The sample shows just under 90,000 distinct CDR3 sequences, approximately 14% of them seen only once. The sequenced sample consisted of whole blood. These receptors originate from an adult who was a healthcare worker with PCR-confirmed SARS-CoV-2 infection or an uninfected control (not recorded which).

A few counts support this clonotype. The chain carries TRBV5-8 and TRBJ1-1, with 7 bases identical to TRBD1. The CDR3 totals 15 residues. Trimming at V came to 3 bases and at J to 1 base, leaving 6 bases not matched to a gene. Germline CDR1 reads SGHTS; CDR2 reads YDEGEE. The CDR3 protein is CASSSDRAENTEAFF. The CDR3, as DNA: TGTGCCAGCAGCTCAGACAGGGCGGAGAACACTGAAGCTTTCTTT.

In this sample, this clonotype turned up many times. The V gene is TRBV4-2, the J gene TRBJ2-1, with TRBD2 matching 9 bases. This CDR3 is built from 16 residues. Per germline, CDR1 LGHNA and CDR2 YNFKEQ. Trimming at V came to 4 bases and at J to 0 bases, leaving 4 bases not matched to a gene. CDR3 region: CASSPLSGSSYNEQFF. The CDR3 nucleotides are TGTGCCAGCAGCCCACTTAGCGGGAGCTCCTACAATGAGCAGTTCTTC.

This rearrangement joins TRBV7-9 to TRBJ2-1, with 12 bases fitting TRBD2. Germline V gene sequence: CDR1 SEHNR, CDR2 FQNEAQ (reference sequence). This CDR3 region has 16 residues. The J segment lost 6 bases and the V segment lost 1 base, leaving 4 bases of the junction unmatched. CDR3 coding DNA: TGTGCCAGCAGCTTAGGGGGACTAGCGGGTCCCAATGAGCAGTTCTTC. Its protein is CASSLGGLAGPNEQFF.

There are a few counts of this clonotype. The V gene is TRBV12-3 or TRBV12-4, the J gene TRBJ1-3; D perhaps matches TRBD1 (5 bases). This CDR3 is 18 amino acids long. The V and J ends lost 3 bases and 2 bases respectively, with 20 bases between them. The CDR3 DNA sequence: TGTGCCAGCAGTTTTGACGGCTGGGGGGGGAGCCCTGGAAACACCATATATTTT. Encoded protein: CASSFDGWGGSPGNTIYF.

V usage is TRBV27 and J usage is TRBJ1-6, with 8 bases matching TRBD1. Germline V gene sequence: CDR1 MNHEY, CDR2 SMNVEV (reference sequence). Germline trimming cut 6 bases from V and 10 bases from J; bases unmatched to any gene: 5. CDR3 length equals 13 residues. The CDR3, as DNA: TGTGCCAGCAGCGACAGGGGTGGATCACCCCTCCACTTT. This translates into CASSDRGGSPLHF.

This chain links TRBV12-3 or TRBV12-4 with TRBJ1-5; no clear D. This CDR3 is built from 13 residues. The V end lost 3 bases, the J end lost 4 bases, and 7 bases lay between the germline ends. CDR3 amino acids: CASSFSTNQPQHF. DNA of the CDR3: TGTGCCAGCAGTTTCTCAACAAATCAGCCCCAGCATTTT.

CDR3 nucleotide sequence: TGTGCCAGCAGCCGGACTAGCGGGAGGTACAATGAGCAGTTCTTC. Its translation: CASSRTSGRYNEQFF. The J gene is TRBJ2-1, the V gene TRBV7-9; 14 positions agree with TRBD2. The ends lost 5 bases at V and 4 bases at J; junction bases unmatched: 1. CDR1 and CDR2 from the germline V gene are SEHNR and FQNEAQ (reference sequence). The CDR3 contains 15 residues.

The chain joins TRBV7-2 to TRBJ2-7; no definite D call. The CDR3 has 11 amino acids. Germline V gene sequence: CDR1 SGHTA, CDR2 FQGNSA. Trimming took off 2 bases at V and 6 bases at J, with 5 bases between the two ends. The CDR3 reads CASSLIREQYF. For the CDR3, the DNA is TGTGCCAGCAGCTTAATCCGCGAGCAGTACTTC.

V is TRBV7-2 and J is TRBJ1-5; the D gene is possibly TRBD1 (5 bases). V was trimmed by 1 base and J by 4 bases, leaving 11 bases between them. The CDR3 is 15 residues long. CDR1 SGHTA and CDR2 FQGNSA come from the germline V gene. CDR3 loop: CASSLVGLANQPQHF. The CDR3 nucleotides are TGTGCCAGCAGCTTAGTGGGACTGGCAAATCAGCCCCAGCATTTT.

The chain carries TRBV15 and TRBJ2-1; 12 nucleotides line up with TRBD2. Germline V gene data show CDR1 as LNHNV and CDR2 as YYDKDF (reference sequence). The junction had 4 bases not matched to a gene; V was cut back by 5 bases and J by 8 bases. The CDR3 totals 14 residues. CDR3 region: CATSPTSGSYEQFF. The CDR3 DNA follows: TGTGCCACCAGCCCGACTAGCGGGAGTTATGAGCAGTTCTTC.

This sequence joins TRBV6-5 and TRBJ1-2; D gene unclear. CDR3 length: 15 residues. Trimming removed 0 bases at V and 4 bases at J, with 12 bases between. CDR1 and CDR2 (germline): MNHEY, SVGAGI. DNA for the CDR3: TGTGCCAGCAGTTACTCACAGTCTCTGGCCTATGGCTACACCTTC. Its translation is CASSYSQSLAYGYTF.

This chain joins TRBV30 and TRBJ1-5; no reliable D call. The V end lost 0 bases, the J end lost 3 bases, and 12 bases lay between the germline ends. This CDR3 spans 15 amino acids. Germline V gene sequence: CDR1 GTSNPN, CDR2 SVGIG (reference sequence). This CDR3 reads CAWSVFGQSNQPQHF. CDR3 DNA sequence: TGTGCCTGGAGTGTATTCGGGCAGTCCAATCAGCCCCAGCATTTT.

This clonotype was counted between two and nine times. This chain connects TRBV27 to TRBJ2-1; 9 bases match TRBD2. The CDR3 has 16 residues. Germline V gene sequence: CDR1 MNHEY, CDR2 SMNVEV (reference sequence). V dropped 4 bases and J dropped 7; count of bases not matched to a gene: 11. CDR3 protein: CASSSLAGAGRNEQFF. The CDR3, as DNA: TGTGCCAGCAGTTCCTTAGCGGGAGCGGGTAGAAATGAGCAGTTCTTC.

The chain carries TRBV5-1 and TRBJ1-1; no reliable D call. CDR1 and CDR2 (germline): SGHRS, YFSETQ. This CDR3 is 13 amino acids long. V was trimmed by 0 bases and J by 6 bases, leaving 9 bases between them. The CDR3 DNA reads as TGCGCCAGCAGCTTGGACCCGAAGGCTGAAGCTTTCTTT. It codes for CASSLDPKAEAFF.

This clonotype was seen more than once but under ten times. This chain links TRBV12-3 or TRBV12-4 with TRBJ1-5; a weak D match, TRBD1 (6 bases). Trimming pared 6 bases from V and 5 bases from J, leaving 14 bases between. This CDR3 has 14 amino acids. The CDR3 DNA reads as TGTGCCAGCAGACCCGAGGGGGTGCATCAGCCCCAGCATTTT. Protein sequence: CASRPEGVHQPQHF.

This chain uses TRBV29-1 with TRBJ2-1; tentative D call: TRBD1 (7 bases). This CDR3 contains 15 residues. V was trimmed by 6 bases and J by 2 bases, leaving 17 bases between them. Germline V gene lookup returns CDR1 SQVTM and CDR2 ANQGSEA. The CDR3 spells CSVRRGDSTYNEQFF. CDR3 DNA sequence: TGCAGCGTGCGAAGGGGGGACAGTACCTACAATGAGCAGTTCTTC.

This clonotype was found a few times. This chain links TRBV7-3 with TRBJ2-2; 13 positions match TRBD2. Unmatched junction bases numbered 3, after V lost 1 base and J lost 7 bases. Germline V gives CDR1 SGHTA, CDR2 FQGTGA. This CDR3 contains 16 residues. The CDR3, as DNA: TGTGCCAGCAGCTTAAGCCGGACTAGCGGGAGCGGGGAGCTGTTTTTT. Amino acids: CASSLSRTSGSGELFF.

This sequence joins TRBV9 and TRBJ2-1; 8 nucleotides line up with TRBD1. The CDR3 runs to 14 residues. V lost 4 bases, J lost 9 bases, and 9 bases stayed unmatched. The V gene's germline CDR1 is SGDLS and CDR2 YYNGEE. DNA for the CDR3: TGTGCCAGCAGCCCTCTGACAGGGGTAGGTGAGCAGTTCTTC. This encodes CASSPLTGVGEQFF.

This chain links TRBV20-1 with TRBJ1-1; perhaps TRBD1 as D (5 bases). CDR1 DFQATT and CDR2 SNEGSKA come from the germline V gene (reference sequence). The CDR3 length is 15 residues. V lost 0 bases, J lost 5 bases, and 16 bases lay in between. In DNA, the CDR3 is TGCAGTGCTAGAGATCTGGGCAGGGCCGGGACTGAAGCTTTCTTT. Residues: CSARDLGRAGTEAFF.

This rearrangement joins TRBV6-1 to TRBJ1-4, with D unclear. Trimming pared 6 bases from V and 7 bases from J, leaving 12 bases between. The CDR3 is 13 residues long. Per germline, CDR1 MNHNS and CDR2 SASEGT. The CDR3 protein is CASSRAHTEKLFF. The CDR3 DNA reads as TGTGCCAGCAGCCGGGCTCATACTGAAAAACTGTTTTTT.

This clonotype was counted a few times. The CDR3 here is CASSWGLADQETQYF. In DNA form, the CDR3 reads TGTGCCAGCAGCTGGGGACTAGCGGATCAAGAGACCCAGTACTTC. The V gene is TRBV9, the J gene TRBJ2-5, with 11 bases fitting TRBD2. The CDR3 runs to 15 residues. The junction had 4 bases not matched to a gene; V was cut back by 4 bases and J by 2 bases. Germline CDR1 reads SGDLS; CDR2 reads YYNGEE.

There are many counts of this clonotype. This chain uses TRBV2 with TRBJ2-3; the match to TRBD1 covers 8 bases. The CDR3 is made up of 14 amino acids. The J segment lost 2 bases and the V segment lost 7 bases, leaving 5 bases of the junction unmatched. Germline values: CDR1 SNHLY, CDR2 FYNNEI. The CDR3 is CASNLDRVTDTQYF. The CDR3 DNA is TGTGCCAGCAATCTGGACAGGGTCACAGATACGCAGTATTTT.

The gene calls are TRBV20-1 and TRBJ2-1, with 8 bases matching TRBD2. CDR3 size: 15 residues. Trimming cost V 0 bases and J 7 bases; bases outside gene matches: 8. CDR1 and CDR2 (germline): DFQATT, SNEGSKA (reference sequence). CDR3 coding DNA: TGCAGTGCTAGAGATCCGAGCGGGAGTTTTAATGAGCAGTTCTTC. Encoded protein: CSARDPSGSFNEQFF.

J is TRBJ2-5 and V is TRBV7-9; D is perhaps TRBD1 (6 bases). Germline loops: CDR1 SEHNR, CDR2 FQNEAQ (reference sequence). This CDR3 comprises 17 residues. V lost 5 bases and J 4 bases, leaving 23 bases between the germline ends. The CDR3 here is CASSPRNRVGMGETQYF. CDR3 sequence (DNA): TGTGCCAGCAGCCCTAGGAACAGGGTGGGGATGGGAGAGACCCAGTACTTC.

The chain employs TRBV30 and TRBJ2-1; no clear D gene. Per germline, CDR1 GTSNPN and CDR2 SVGIG (reference sequence). This CDR3 is built from 12 residues. V was pared by 0 bases and J by 10 bases, with 10 bases between. The CDR3 DNA reads TGTGCCTGGAGTGTAAGCGCTCAGGAGCAGTTCTTC. Protein sequence: CAWSVSAQEQFF. Based on the CDR3 plus reference TRBV30 and TRBJ2-1, the full variable domain is SQTIHQWPATLVQPVGSPLSLECTVEGTSNPNLYWYRQAAGRGLQLLFYSVGIGQISSEVPQNLSASRPQDRQFILSSKKLLLSDSGFYLCAWSVSAQEQFFGPGTRLTVL.

The chain is built from TRBV20-1 and TRBJ2-7, with TRBD1 matching over 7 bases. Germline loops: CDR1 DFQATT, CDR2 SNEGSKA (reference sequence). This CDR3 contains 14 residues. With V trimmed by 6 bases and J by 1 base, 9 bases remained unmatched. The CDR3 is CSAKGPGGSYEQYF. CDR3 nucleotide sequence: TGCAGTGCCAAGGGTCCAGGGGGATCCTACGAGCAGTACTTC.